This is a list of T cell receptor beta chains from one sample in a study of blood T cells in healthy people across ages. TCRdb re-derived calls from the 5' RACE reads in MiXCR, one entry per CDR3 protein. The data hold 800,000 or so distinct CDR3 sequences, with more than 20% observed a single time. These data were also filed under a second study, of T cells of mothers and their children.

Sequencing was performed on blood. Receptor source: a boy between 5 and 17 years old in good health. Each CDR3 is given without its conserved first and last residue. A clone size is listed for some rows: how often the clone was seen (once, few, many), or a class if it is expanded.

-	TRBJ2-5	TRBV5-1	ASSLASAYQETQY
few	TRBJ2-7	TRBV5-1	VSSLEGQASSYEQY
few	TRBJ2-7	TRBV28	ASSLNSLGSSYEQY
-	TRBJ2-4	TRBV20-1	SALWVKALWENIQY
-	TRBJ2-7	TRBV20-1	TAGGGSYEQY
-	TRBJ2-3	TRBV28	ASIHRGSDTQY
-	TRBJ2-7	TRBV7-9	ASSPGALRGDYEQY
-	TRBJ2-2	TRBV28	ASSFRGGATGELF
-	-	TRBV29-1	SGGQHNEQF
few	-	TRBV15	ATSRGRGTYNEQF
few	TRBJ1-5	TRBV2	ASSERQGGGNQPQH
few	TRBJ2-2	TRBV27	ASSLLAGNSRELF
-	TRBJ1-2	TRBV14	ASSQDRPGSHGYT
-	TRBJ2-5	TRBV6-5	ASSYYGRVETQY
-	TRBJ2-1	TRBV4-2	ASSQGSRGEQF
-	TRBJ2-2	TRBV7-2	ASSLAGGQANTGELF
-	TRBJ1-2	TRBV6-6	ASSYSRTGGFYGYT
many	TRBJ2-4	TRBV18	ASSPNEARSIQY
-	TRBJ2-3	TRBV20-1	SARGLASTDTQY
-	TRBJ2-2	TRBV19	ASSMGRVAGELF
few	TRBJ2-5	TRBV29-1	SALGETQY
few	TRBJ1-3	TRBV9	ASSVDNPSSIGNTIY
few	TRBJ1-5	TRBV28	ASSAGPQH
-	TRBJ2-7	TRBV27	ASSRGTSLHEQY
-	TRBJ1-4	TRBV20-1	SAYRTRNEKLF
-	TRBJ2-5	TRBV12-3/TRBV12-4	ASSTWGLGARETQY
few	TRBJ1-2	TRBV3-1	ASSRSGPYGYT
-	TRBJ2-7	TRBV7-2	ASSLLLALDGEQY
-	TRBJ2-5	TRBV5-1	ASSTGTGGQETQY
-	TRBJ2-3	TRBV2	ASSEDQGLHTDTQY
-	TRBJ2-3	TRBV20-1	SARRVRGTDTQY
-	TRBJ2-3	TRBV4-2	ASSQVGGGPDTQY
-	TRBJ1-3	TRBV7-2	ASSREGGSGNTIY
few	TRBJ2-5	TRBV28	ASSDRLAGDVQETQY
few	TRBJ2-7	TRBV20-1	SATLAGGYEQY
few	TRBJ2-3	TRBV5-1	ASSVKPGQDFTDTQY
-	TRBJ2-7	TRBV5-1	ASSLNRDRGSEQY
few	TRBJ1-4	TRBV6-6	ASRKDRGREELF
few	-	TRBV7-8	ASSSRPGTGSKQY
-	TRBJ2-1	TRBV7-2	ASSYHPGTSVYNEQF
many	TRBJ2-4	TRBV28	ASSFERAKNIQY
-	TRBJ1-1	TRBV20-1	SARGDGGGASRTEAF
-	TRBJ2-3	TRBV29-1	SVAITNWQY
-	TRBJ1-1	TRBV19	ASKLGTEAF
-	TRBJ2-1	TRBV3-1	ASSPRGGEQF
-	TRBJ2-4	TRBV29-1	SVVVAVHTGAKNIQY
once	TRBJ1-6	TRBV2	ASSGDTNSPLH
-	TRBJ1-2	TRBV3-1	ASSQEGPGGKYGYT
-	TRBJ2-3	TRBV9	ASSVRLGYDTQY
-	TRBJ1-2	TRBV20-1	SARDGRTLTGYT
few	TRBJ2-1	TRBV4-3	ASSHLGGGALSAYNEQF
-	TRBJ1-2	TRBV28	ASSLSDRGNYGYT